Below, 28 T cell receptor beta chains from the same sample are listed, as sequenced in a study of response to subunit inactivated influenza vaccine. TCRdb processed the RT-PCR reads anew with MiXCR; each CDR3 protein has one entry. The data hold roughly 700,000 distinct CDR3 sequences, with approximately 13% observed a single time. The sample here was PBMCs from blood, taken less than 15 days before vaccination. These receptors all come from a man between 45 and 60 years old who received an inactivated influenza vaccine.

The genes are TRBV3-1 and TRBJ1-2; D is unclear. CDR1 and CDR2 from the germline V gene are LGHDT and YNNKEL (reference sequence). Trimming left V 4 bases short and J 7 bases short, with 13 bases between. The CDR3 length is 13 residues. The CDR3 nucleotides are TGTGCCAGCAGCCCCCCACGGTCAGGTGGCTACACCTTC. It yields the protein CASSPPRSGGYTF.

V usage is TRBV12-3 or TRBV12-4 and J usage is TRBJ1-2; no reliable D call. The CDR3 spans 12 residues. Trimming stripped 4 bases from V and 5 bases from J, with 8 bases between. The CDR3 loop reads CASSYMGYGYTF. CDR3 bases: TGTGCCAGCAGTTATATGGGGTATGGCTACACCTTC.

This clonotype appeared a single time. This could be a read error, since a much larger clone is one nucleotide away. The J gene is TRBJ1-5, the V gene TRBV2, with TRBD1 identical over 9 bases. Germline loops: CDR1 SNHLY, CDR2 FYNNEI. This CDR3 is built from 15 residues. Trimming cost V 6 bases and J 7 bases; bases outside gene matches: 10. This CDR3 reads CASRPGQGTSQPQHF. The CDR3 nucleotides read TGTGCCAGCAGACCCGGACAGGGGACAAGCCAGCCCCAGCATTTT.

This clonotype was counted between two and nine times. This rearrangement joins TRBV11-2 to TRBJ2-7; D remains ambiguous. CDR1 is SGHAT and CDR2 is FQNNGV in the germline V gene. There are 15 residues in the CDR3. Trimming pared 4 bases from V and 1 base from J, leaving 14 bases between. This CDR3 reads CASSSEYHRSYEQYF. CDR3 nucleotides: TGTGCCAGCAGCTCAGAGTACCACCGGTCCTACGAGCAGTACTTC.

This clonotype was seen only a few times. CDR3 residues: CSARDLAGGTQYF. The CDR3 nucleotides read TGCAGTGCTAGAGATCTGGCGGGGGGAACCCAGTACTTC. This chain links TRBV20-1 with TRBJ2-5; TRBD2 matches 8 bases. The germline CDR1 and CDR2 sequences are DFQATT and SNEGSKA (reference sequence). Trimming removed 0 bases from V and 8 bases from J; junction bases left unmatched: 5. This CDR3 is built from 13 residues.

This clonotype was detected a few times. The chain is built from TRBV3-1 and TRBJ2-6; 8 nucleotides agree with TRBD1. CDR3 length equals 17 residues. V dropped 3 bases and J dropped 0; count of bases not matched to a gene: 4. The germline V gene encodes CDR1 LGHDT and CDR2 YNNKEL (reference sequence). The CDR3 DNA reads TGTGCCAGCAGCCATAGGACAGGGTTCTCTGGGGCCAACGTCCTGACTTTC. This codes for CASSHRTGFSGANVLTF.

This clonotype was detected only a few times. V and J are TRBV11-2 and TRBJ2-3, with 7 positions matching TRBD2. CDR3 length equals 17 residues. CDR1 SGHAT and CDR2 FQNNGV come from the germline V gene. Unmatched junction bases numbered 17, after V lost 5 bases and J lost 6 bases. The CDR3 loop is CASSRGWVSGKRDTQYF. CDR3 sequence (DNA): TGTGCCAGCAGCCGGGGTTGGGTCAGCGGGAAACGGGATACGCAGTATTTT.

In its sample, this clonotype was seen a few times. The chain employs TRBV19 and TRBJ1-5; D gene ambiguous. The V gene lost 3 bases and the J gene lost 3 bases, with 6 bases spanning the gap. Germline CDR1 reads LNHDA; CDR2 reads SQIVND (reference sequence). This CDR3 has 13 amino acids. CDR3 protein: CASSIQANQPQHF. The CDR3 coding sequence is TGTGCCAGTAGTATCCAGGCCAATCAGCCCCAGCATTTT.

This clonotype has more than one count but fewer than ten. The chain recombines TRBV27 with TRBJ2-2, with 11 bases lining up with TRBD2. Per germline, CDR1 MNHEY and CDR2 SMNVEV (reference sequence). Trimming cost V 6 bases and J 6 bases; bases outside gene matches: 9. CDR3 length: 16 amino acids. As DNA, the CDR3 is TGTGCCAGCAGCGCCATAGCGGGAGGGCCGCCCGGGGAGCTGTTTTTT. The encoded protein is CASSAIAGGPPGELFF.

V and J are TRBV24-1 and TRBJ2-3; D gene uncertain. CDR1 and CDR2 from the germline V gene are KGHDR and SFDVKD. V was clipped by 0 bases and J by 10 bases, with 13 bases between them. The CDR3 length is 14 residues. This CDR3 reads CATSDLPSGEAQYF. The CDR3 DNA reads as TGTGCCACCAGTGATTTGCCCTCCGGTGAGGCGCAGTATTTT.

The CDR3 loop is CASSQGGGMYTQYF. The CDR3, as DNA: TGTGCCAGCAGCCAAGGGGGGGGCATGTATACGCAGTATTTT. This chain links TRBV3-1 with TRBJ2-3; D perhaps matches TRBD2 (7 bases). Germline CDR1 LGHDT, CDR2 YNNKEL (reference sequence). V shed 1 base and J shed 7 bases, with 12 bases lying between them. The CDR3 contains 14 residues.

This clonotype was picked up a small number of times. J is TRBJ2-1 and V is TRBV20-1; 11 bases map to TRBD2. This CDR3 has 17 residues. Germline V gene lookup returns CDR1 DFQATT and CDR2 SNEGSKA (reference sequence). Trimming removed 6 bases from V and 7 bases from J; junction bases left unmatched: 17. The CDR3 reads CSAPKPPLAGGLNEQFF. The DNA of the CDR3 is TGCAGTGCCCCCAAGCCCCCCCTAGCGGGAGGATTGAATGAGCAGTTCTTC.

The chain is built from TRBV20-1 and TRBJ2-1, with 7 nucleotides matching TRBD1. Trimming at V came to 3 bases and at J to 1 base, leaving 6 bases not matched to a gene. This CDR3 contains 15 residues. Germline V gene sequence: CDR1 DFQATT, CDR2 SNEGSKA (reference sequence). The CDR3 DNA follows: TGCAGTGCTAGTTCTGGGGACAGATCCTACAATGAGCAGTTCTTC. It translates to CSASSGDRSYNEQFF.

The V gene is TRBV7-9, the J gene TRBJ2-3; D remains ambiguous. Trimming removed 3 bases at V and 3 bases at J, with 13 bases between. Germline CDR1 and CDR2: SEHNR and FQNEAQ (reference sequence). This CDR3 comprises 15 residues. CDR3 in DNA: TGTGCCAGCAGCTTGTCTGTCTACTCAACAGATACGCAGTATTTT. This translates into CASSLSVYSTDTQYF. The full variable domain, rest sourced from reference TRBV7-9 and TRBJ2-3, is DTGVSQNPRHKITKRGQNVTFRCDPISEHNRLYWYRQTLGQGPEFLTYFQNEAQLEKSRLLSDRFSAERPKGSFSTLEIQRTEQGDSAMYLCASSLSVYSTDTQYFGPGTRLTVL.

This clonotype was counted at least ten times. The chain employs TRBV19 and TRBJ2-1, with TRBD2 identical over 13 bases. Unmatched junction bases numbered 3, after V lost 3 bases and J lost 7 bases. The CDR3 length is 15 residues. CDR1 LNHDA and CDR2 SQIVND come from the germline V gene (reference sequence). The CDR3: CASSMGLAGKNEQFF. The CDR3 DNA sequence: TGTGCCAGTAGTATGGGACTAGCGGGGAAAAATGAGCAGTTCTTC.

The V and J genes are TRBV21-1 and TRBJ2-2; the table's TRBD2 call for D was not verified on the DNA. TRBV21-1 is recorded as a pseudogene. The CDR3 covers 14 residues. CDR3 sequence: CASSNRTRLGELFF. Here the CDR3 DNA reads TGTGCCAGCAGCAATAGGACTAGACTCGGGGAGCTGTTTTTT.

This clonotype came up many times. The chain uses TRBV7-2 and TRBJ2-1, with D perhaps TRBD2 (5 bases). The CDR3 sequence is 11 residues long. Per germline, CDR1 SGHTA and CDR2 FQGNSA. Trimming pared 4 bases from V and 10 bases from J, leaving 8 bases between. The CDR3 nucleotides are TGTGCCAGCAGCTCAGCGGTAGAGCAGTTCTTC. Protein product: CASSSAVEQFF.

The CDR3 bases are TGTGCCAGCAGTGAACAGGGACTAGCGGGATACAATGAGCAGTTCTTC. Amino acids: CASSEQGLAGYNEQFF. The chain recombines TRBV25-1 with TRBJ2-1; 13 nucleotides match TRBD2. Per the germline V gene, CDR1 is MGHDK and CDR2 is SYGVNS. V was pared by 2 bases and J by 4 bases, with 2 bases of the junction left unmatched. The CDR3 runs 16 residues.

This clonotype has a handful of counts. The chain has TRBV7-2 and TRBJ2-6, with TRBD1 matching 10 bases. Germline lookup yields CDR1 SGHTA and CDR2 FQGNSA. V shed 2 bases and J 0 bases; nucleotides not matched to a gene: 19. This CDR3 region has 23 residues. The CDR3 sequence: CASSLPPRTGGAKTISGANVLTF. The CDR3 bases are TGTGCCAGCAGCTTACCCCCTCGGACAGGGGGGGCAAAAACGATCTCTGGGGCCAACGTCCTGACTTTC. The whole variable domain, filled in from reference TRBV7-2 and TRBJ2-6, reads GAGVSQSPSNKVTEKGKDVELRCDPISGHTALYWYRQSLGQGLEFLIYFQGNSAPDKSGLPSDRFSAERTGGSVSTLTIQRTQQEDSAVYLCASSLPPRTGGAKTISGANVLTFGAGSRLTVL.

The table lists this clonotype with a few counts. The chain employs TRBV7-2 and TRBJ1-2; perhaps TRBD1 as D (5 bases). Trimming removed 4 bases from V and 4 bases from J, with 13 bases in between. Germline CDR1 SGHTA, CDR2 FQGNSA. The CDR3 sequence is 14 residues long. DNA of the CDR3: TGTGCCAGCAGCTCCCGGGACGGAGGCTATGGCTACACCTTC. Translating it yields CASSSRDGGYGYTF.

This clonotype has at least ten counts. This chain uses TRBV28 with TRBJ2-7; 11 positions match TRBD1. Germline CDR1 reads MDHEN; CDR2 reads SYDVKM. With 8 bases clipped from V and 7 bases from J, the junction kept 13 bases outside the gene matches. The CDR3 totals 15 residues. CDR3 amino acids: CASLPRGQGAKEQYF. CDR3 nucleotides: TGTGCCAGCCTGCCGAGAGGACAGGGGGCGAAAGAGCAGTACTTC.

The chain joins TRBV5-6 to TRBJ2-2; D not certain. Looked up from germline, CDR1 is SGHDT and CDR2 is YYEEEE. This CDR3 spans 13 amino acids. The V end was cut by 0 bases, the J end by 7 bases, with 7 bases between. The CDR3 region has the DNA TGTGCCAGCAGCTTGGGGTCGGGCGGGGAGCTGTTTTTT. Translation gives CASSLGSGGELFF.

The chain recombines TRBV24-1 with TRBJ2-1; 16 bases map to TRBD2. Germline loops: CDR1 KGHDR, CDR2 SFDVKD. The CDR3 runs to 19 residues. The V and J ends lost 8 bases and 4 bases, in that order; junction bases with no gene match: 13. The CDR3 region is CATNESGTSGRASYNEQFF. The DNA for the CDR3 is TGTGCCACCAATGAGTCTGGGACTAGCGGGAGGGCGAGTTACAATGAGCAGTTCTTC.

The V and J genes are TRBV5-1 and TRBJ1-5; 12 nucleotides match TRBD1. Germline lookup yields CDR1 SGHRS and CDR2 YFSETQ. The junction had 5 bases not matched to a gene; V was cut back by 4 bases and J by 6 bases. The CDR3 has 15 amino acids. CDR3 DNA: TGCGCCAGCAGCCCGGGACAGGGGGCCTCTCAGCCCCAGCATTTT. Its translation is CASSPGQGASQPQHF. Full variable domain (rest looked up from reference TRBV5-1 and TRBJ1-5): KAGVTQTPRYLIKTRGQQVTLSCSPISGHRSVSWYQQTPGQGLQFLFEYFSETQRNKGNFPGRFSGRQFSNSRSEMNVSTLELGDSALYLCASSPGQGASQPQHFGDGTRLSIL.

The genes are TRBV6-2 or TRBV6-3 and TRBJ2-7, with D uncertain. The V gene's germline CDR1 is MNHEY and CDR2 SVGEGT. Trimming removed 4 bases from V and 1 base from J, with 17 bases in between. The CDR3 is 16 amino acids. Here the CDR3 reads CASSSQLGANSYEQYF. CDR3 nucleotide sequence: TGTGCCAGCAGTTCTCAACTCGGAGCGAATTCCTACGAGCAGTACTTC.

This clonotype was seen a few times. V is TRBV27 and J is TRBJ2-5, with D possibly being TRBD2 (7 bases). V lost 8 bases and J 5 bases, leaving 15 bases between the germline ends. This CDR3 region has 13 residues. The V gene's germline CDR1 is MNHEY and CDR2 SMNVEV (reference sequence). The CDR3 DNA follows: TGTGCCAGCTGCCCGGGGGGCAGGGAGACCCAGTACTTC. Amino acid sequence: CASCPGGRETQYF.

This clonotype was found once. CDR3 loop: CASSDLKTQYF. The CDR3 bases are TGTGCCAGCAGTGATCTTAAGACCCAGTACTTC. J is TRBJ2-5 and V is TRBV2; the D is unclear. This CDR3 spans 11 amino acids. With 3 bases removed from V and 6 bases from J, the gap between germline ends came to 5 bases. Looked up from germline, CDR1 is SNHLY and CDR2 is FYNNEI.

The rearrangement joins TRBV5-5 to TRBJ1-6, with D possibly matching TRBD1 (6 bases). V lost 4 bases and J lost 10, with 18 bases in between. CDR3 size: 15 residues. In germline, CDR1 is SGHKS, CDR2 YYEKEE (reference sequence). The CDR3 coding sequence is TGTGCCAGCAGCCGCGCCGGGGGGGCTTTGTCACCCCTCCACTTT. Its translation: CASSRAGGALSPLHF.